This T cell receptor (beta chain) is from a study of cytomegalovirus exposure and HLA in healthy donors. The primer mix had 60 Vbeta and 13 Jbeta primers. Clones were sequenced by immunoSEQ multiplex PCR, and TCRdb holds only the in-frame ones, with some missing. The sample has tens of thousands of clones, approximately 60% seen once. The V gene lost 4 bases and the J gene lost 2 bases, with 12 bases spanning the gap. Germline CDR1 SNHLY, CDR2 FYNNEI. The CDR3 extends over 14 amino acids. This chain links TRBV2 with TRBJ2-7, with no clear D. Sequencing input: PBMCs. The receptor was derived from a male donor in good health and CMV-seropositive. CDR3 DNA: TGTGCCAGCAGTGTTTCTTGGGCACCCTACGAGCAGTACTTC. Protein sequence: CASSVSWAPYEQYF.